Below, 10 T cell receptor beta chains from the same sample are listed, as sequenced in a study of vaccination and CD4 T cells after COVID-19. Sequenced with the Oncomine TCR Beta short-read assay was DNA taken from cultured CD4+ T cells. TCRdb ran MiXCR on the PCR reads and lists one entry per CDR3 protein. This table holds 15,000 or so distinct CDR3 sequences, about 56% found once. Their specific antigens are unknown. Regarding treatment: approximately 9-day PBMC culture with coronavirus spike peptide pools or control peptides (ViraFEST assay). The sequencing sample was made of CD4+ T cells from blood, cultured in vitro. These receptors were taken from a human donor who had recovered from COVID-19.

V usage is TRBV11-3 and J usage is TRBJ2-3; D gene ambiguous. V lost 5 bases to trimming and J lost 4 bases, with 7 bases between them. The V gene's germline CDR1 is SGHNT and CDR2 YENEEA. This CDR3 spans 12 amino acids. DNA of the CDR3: TGTGCCAGCAGCCCCCGACCAGATACGCAGTATTTT. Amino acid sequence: CASSPRPDTQYF.

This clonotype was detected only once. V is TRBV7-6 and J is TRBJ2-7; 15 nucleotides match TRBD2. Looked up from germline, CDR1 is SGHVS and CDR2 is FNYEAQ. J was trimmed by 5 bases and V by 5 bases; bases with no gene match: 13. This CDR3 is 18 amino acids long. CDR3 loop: CASSPAPGLAGGGNEQYF. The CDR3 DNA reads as TGTGCCAGCAGCCCAGCCCCGGGACTAGCGGGGGGTGGGAACGAGCAGTACTTC. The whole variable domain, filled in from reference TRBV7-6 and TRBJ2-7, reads GAGVSQSPRYKVTKRGQDVALRCDPISGHVSLYWYRQALGQGPEFLTYFNYEAQQDKSGLPNDRFSAERPEGSISTLTIQRTEQRDSAMYRCASSPAPGLAGGGNEQYFGPGTRLTVT.

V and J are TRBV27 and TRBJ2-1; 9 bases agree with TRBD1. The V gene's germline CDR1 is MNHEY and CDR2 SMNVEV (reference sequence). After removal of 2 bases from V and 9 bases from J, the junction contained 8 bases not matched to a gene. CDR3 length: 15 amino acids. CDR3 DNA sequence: TGTGCCAGCAGTTTAGCCACAGGGGGCCTTAGTGAGCAGTTCTTC. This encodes CASSLATGGLSEQFF.

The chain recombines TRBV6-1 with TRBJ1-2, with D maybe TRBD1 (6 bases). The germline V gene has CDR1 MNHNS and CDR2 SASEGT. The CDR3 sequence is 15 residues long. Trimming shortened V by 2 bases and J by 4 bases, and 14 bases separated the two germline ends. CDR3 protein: CASSEFGRGPYGYTF. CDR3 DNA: TGTGCCAGCAGTGAATTTGGACGGGGGCCCTATGGCTACACCTTC.

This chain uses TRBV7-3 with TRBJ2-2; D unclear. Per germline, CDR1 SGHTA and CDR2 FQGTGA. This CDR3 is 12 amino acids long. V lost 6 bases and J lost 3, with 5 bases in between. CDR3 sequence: CASSSHTGELFF. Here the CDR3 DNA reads TGTGCCAGCAGTTCGCACACCGGGGAGCTGTTTTTT.

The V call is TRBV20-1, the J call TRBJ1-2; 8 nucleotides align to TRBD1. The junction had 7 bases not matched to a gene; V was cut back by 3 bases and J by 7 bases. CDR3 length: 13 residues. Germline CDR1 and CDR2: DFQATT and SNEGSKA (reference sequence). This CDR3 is CSASTGGVVGYTF. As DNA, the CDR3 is TGCAGTGCTAGTACAGGGGGGGTGGTTGGCTACACCTTC.

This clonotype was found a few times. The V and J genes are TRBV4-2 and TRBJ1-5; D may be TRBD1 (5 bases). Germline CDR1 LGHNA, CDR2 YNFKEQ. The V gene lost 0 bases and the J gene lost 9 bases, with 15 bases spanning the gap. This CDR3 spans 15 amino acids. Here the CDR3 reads CASSQDPQGEGPQHF. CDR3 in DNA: TGTGCCAGCAGCCAAGATCCCCAGGGAGAAGGGCCCCAGCATTTT.

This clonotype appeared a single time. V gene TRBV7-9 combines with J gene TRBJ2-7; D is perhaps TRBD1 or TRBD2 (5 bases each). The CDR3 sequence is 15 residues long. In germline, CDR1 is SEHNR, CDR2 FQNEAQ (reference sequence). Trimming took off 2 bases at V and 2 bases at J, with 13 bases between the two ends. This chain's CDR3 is CASSLLGPRAYEQYF. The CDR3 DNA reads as TGTGCCAGCAGCTTATTGGGGCCGAGGGCCTACGAGCAGTACTTC.

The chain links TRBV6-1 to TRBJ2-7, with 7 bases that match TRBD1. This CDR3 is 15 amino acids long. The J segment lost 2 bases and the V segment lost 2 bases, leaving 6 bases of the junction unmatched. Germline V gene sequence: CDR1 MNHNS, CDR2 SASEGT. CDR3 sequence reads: CASSELGTDAYEQYF. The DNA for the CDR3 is TGTGCCAGCAGTGAATTAGGGACAGACGCCTACGAGCAGTACTTC.

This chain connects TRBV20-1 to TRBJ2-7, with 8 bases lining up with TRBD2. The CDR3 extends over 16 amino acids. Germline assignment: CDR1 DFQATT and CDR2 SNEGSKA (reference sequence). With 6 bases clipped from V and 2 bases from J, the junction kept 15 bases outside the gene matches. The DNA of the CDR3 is TGCAGTGCCACCCGGGATGGCGGGAGGACCCCCTACGAGCAGTACTTC. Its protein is CSATRDGGRTPYEQYF.